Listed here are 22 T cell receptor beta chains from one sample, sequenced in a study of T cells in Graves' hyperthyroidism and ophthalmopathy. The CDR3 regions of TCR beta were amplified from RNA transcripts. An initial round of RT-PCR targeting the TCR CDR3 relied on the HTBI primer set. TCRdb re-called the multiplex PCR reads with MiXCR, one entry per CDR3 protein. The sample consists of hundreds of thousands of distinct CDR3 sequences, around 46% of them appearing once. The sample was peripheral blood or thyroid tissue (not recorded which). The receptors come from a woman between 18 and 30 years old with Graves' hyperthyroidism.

CDR3 in amino acids: CAIGVDEQYF. CDR3 nucleotide sequence: TGTGCCATAGGAGTGGACGAGCAGTACTTC. V gene TRBV2 combines with J gene TRBJ2-7; unclear D gene. The V gene's germline CDR1 is SNHLY and CDR2 FYNNEI. Trimming removed 10 bases at V and 5 bases at J, with 9 bases between. This CDR3 is built from 10 residues.

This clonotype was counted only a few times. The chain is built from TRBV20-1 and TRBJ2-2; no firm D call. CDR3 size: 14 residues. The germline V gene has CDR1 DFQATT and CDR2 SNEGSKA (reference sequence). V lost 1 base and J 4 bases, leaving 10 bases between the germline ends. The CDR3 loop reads CSARVRVGTGELFF. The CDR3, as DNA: TGCAGTGCTAGAGTTAGGGTTGGCACCGGGGAGCTGTTTTTT.

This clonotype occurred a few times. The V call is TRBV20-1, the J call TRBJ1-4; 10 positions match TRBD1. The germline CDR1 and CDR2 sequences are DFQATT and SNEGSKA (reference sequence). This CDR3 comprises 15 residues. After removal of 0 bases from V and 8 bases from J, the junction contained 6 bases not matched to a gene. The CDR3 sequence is CSARDRDRGWEKLFF. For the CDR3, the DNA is TGCAGTGCTAGAGATCGGGACAGGGGCTGGGAAAAACTGTTTTTT.

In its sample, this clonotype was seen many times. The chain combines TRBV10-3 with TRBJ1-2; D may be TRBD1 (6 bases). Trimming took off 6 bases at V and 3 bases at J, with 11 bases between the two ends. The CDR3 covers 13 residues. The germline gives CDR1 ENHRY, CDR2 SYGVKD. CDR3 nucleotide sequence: TGTGCCATCAGCACAGGGCGAGACTATGGCTACACCTTC. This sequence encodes CAISTGRDYGYTF.

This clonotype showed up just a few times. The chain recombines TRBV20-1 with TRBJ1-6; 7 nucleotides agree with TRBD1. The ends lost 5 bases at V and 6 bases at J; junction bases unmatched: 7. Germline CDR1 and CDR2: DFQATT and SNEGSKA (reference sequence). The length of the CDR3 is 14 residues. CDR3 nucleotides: TGCAGTGCTCGAAGACAGGGTACTAATTCACCCCTCCACTTT. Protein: CSARRQGTNSPLHF.

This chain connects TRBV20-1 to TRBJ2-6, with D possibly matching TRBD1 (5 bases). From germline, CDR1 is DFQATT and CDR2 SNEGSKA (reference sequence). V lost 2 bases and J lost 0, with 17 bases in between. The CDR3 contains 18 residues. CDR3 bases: TGCAGTGCTAGACCGGTCGAGACAGTCTTCTCTGGGGCCAACGTCCTGACTTTC. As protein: CSARPVETVFSGANVLTF.

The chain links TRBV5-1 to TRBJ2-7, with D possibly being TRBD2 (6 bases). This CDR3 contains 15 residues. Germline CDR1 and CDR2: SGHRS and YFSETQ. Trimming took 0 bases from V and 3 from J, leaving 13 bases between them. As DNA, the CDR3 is TGCGCCAGCAGCTTGGGACTAGAGTGGGGCTACGAGCAGTACTTC. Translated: CASSLGLEWGYEQYF. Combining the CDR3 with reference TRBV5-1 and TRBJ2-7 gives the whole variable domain KAGVTQTPRYLIKTRGQQVTLSCSPISGHRSVSWYQQTPGQGLQFLFEYFSETQRNKGNFPGRFSGRQFSNSRSEMNVSTLELGDSALYLCASSLGLEWGYEQYFGPGTRLTVT.

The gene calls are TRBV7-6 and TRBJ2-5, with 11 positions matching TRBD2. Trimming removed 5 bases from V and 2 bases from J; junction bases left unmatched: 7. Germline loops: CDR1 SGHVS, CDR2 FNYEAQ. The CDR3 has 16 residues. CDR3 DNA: TGTGCCAGCAGCCGACTAGCGGGACAGACTCAAGAGACCCAGTACTTC. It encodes CASSRLAGQTQETQYF.

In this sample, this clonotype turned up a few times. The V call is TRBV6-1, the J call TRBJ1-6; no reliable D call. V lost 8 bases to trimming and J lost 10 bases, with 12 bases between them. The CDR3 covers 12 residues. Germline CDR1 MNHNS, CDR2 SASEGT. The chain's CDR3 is CASGDGYSPLHF. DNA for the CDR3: TGTGCCAGCGGAGACGGGTACTCACCCCTCCACTTT.

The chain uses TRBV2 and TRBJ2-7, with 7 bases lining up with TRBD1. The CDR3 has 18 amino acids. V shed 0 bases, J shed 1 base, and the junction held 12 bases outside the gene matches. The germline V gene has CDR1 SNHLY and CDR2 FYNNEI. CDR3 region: CASSEALRKGALSYEQYF. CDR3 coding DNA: TGTGCCAGCAGTGAAGCGCTTCGGAAGGGGGCCTTATCCTACGAGCAGTACTTC.

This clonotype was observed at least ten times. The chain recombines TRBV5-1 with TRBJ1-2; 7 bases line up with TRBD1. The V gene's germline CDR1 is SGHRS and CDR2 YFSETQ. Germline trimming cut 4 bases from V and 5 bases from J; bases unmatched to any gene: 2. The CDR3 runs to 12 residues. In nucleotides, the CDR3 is TGCGCCAGCAGCACGGGACAGTATGGCTACACCTTC. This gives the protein CASSTGQYGYTF. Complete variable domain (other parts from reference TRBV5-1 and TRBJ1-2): KAGVTQTPRYLIKTRGQQVTLSCSPISGHRSVSWYQQTPGQGLQFLFEYFSETQRNKGNFPGRFSGRQFSNSRSEMNVSTLELGDSALYLCASSTGQYGYTFGSGTRLTVV.

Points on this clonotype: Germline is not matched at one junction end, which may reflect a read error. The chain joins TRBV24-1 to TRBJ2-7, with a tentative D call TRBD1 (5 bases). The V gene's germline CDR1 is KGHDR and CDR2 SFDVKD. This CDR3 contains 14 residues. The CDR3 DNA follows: TGTGCCACCAGTGATCCGCAGGGCTCCCACGAGCAGTACTTC. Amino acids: CATSDPQGSHEQYF.

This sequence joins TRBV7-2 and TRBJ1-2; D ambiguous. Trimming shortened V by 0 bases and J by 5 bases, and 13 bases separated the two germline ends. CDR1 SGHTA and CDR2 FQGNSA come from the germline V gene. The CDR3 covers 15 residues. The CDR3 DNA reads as TGTGCCAGCAGCTTAGCCAGTGGCGGACGTTATGGCTACACCTTC. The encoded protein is CASSLASGGRYGYTF. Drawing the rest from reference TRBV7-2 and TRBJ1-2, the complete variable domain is GAGVSQSPSNKVTEKGKDVELRCDPISGHTALYWYRQSLGQGLEFLIYFQGNSAPDKSGLPSDRFSAERTGGSVSTLTIQRTQQEDSAVYLCASSLASGGRYGYTFGSGTRLTVV.

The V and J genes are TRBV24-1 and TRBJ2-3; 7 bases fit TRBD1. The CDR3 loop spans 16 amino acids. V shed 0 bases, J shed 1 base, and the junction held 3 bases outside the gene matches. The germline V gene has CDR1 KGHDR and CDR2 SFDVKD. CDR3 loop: CATSDLLQGGTDTQYF. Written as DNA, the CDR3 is TGTGCCACCAGTGATTTGCTCCAGGGGGGCACAGATACGCAGTATTTT.

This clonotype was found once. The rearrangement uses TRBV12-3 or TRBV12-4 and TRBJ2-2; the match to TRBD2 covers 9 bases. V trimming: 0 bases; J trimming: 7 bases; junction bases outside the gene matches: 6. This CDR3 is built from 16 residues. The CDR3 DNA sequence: TGTGCCAGCAGTTTAGCCAGGACTAGCGTGGACGGGGAGCTGTTTTTT. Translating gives CASSLARTSVDGELFF.

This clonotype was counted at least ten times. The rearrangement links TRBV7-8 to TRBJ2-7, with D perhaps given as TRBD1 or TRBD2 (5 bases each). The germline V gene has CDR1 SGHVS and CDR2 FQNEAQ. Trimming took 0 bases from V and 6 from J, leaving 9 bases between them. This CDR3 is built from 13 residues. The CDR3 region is CASSLAAGSEQYF. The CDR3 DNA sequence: TGTGCCAGCAGCTTAGCGGCAGGGAGCGAGCAGTACTTC.

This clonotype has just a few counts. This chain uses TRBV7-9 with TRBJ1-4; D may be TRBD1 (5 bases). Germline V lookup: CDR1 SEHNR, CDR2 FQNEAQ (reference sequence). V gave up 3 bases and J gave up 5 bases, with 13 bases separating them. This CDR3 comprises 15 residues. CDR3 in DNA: TGTGCCAGCAGCTTGGATCCGGGACTAAATGAAAAACTGTTTTTT. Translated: CASSLDPGLNEKLFF.

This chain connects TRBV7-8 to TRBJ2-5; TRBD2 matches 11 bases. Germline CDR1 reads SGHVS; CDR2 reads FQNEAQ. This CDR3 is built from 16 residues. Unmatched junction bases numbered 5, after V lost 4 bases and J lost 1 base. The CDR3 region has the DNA TGTGCCAGCAGCTCCACTAGCGGGAGTCTCCAAGAGACCCAGTACTTC. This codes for CASSSTSGSLQETQYF. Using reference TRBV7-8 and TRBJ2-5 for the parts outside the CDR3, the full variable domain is GAGVSQSPRYKVAKRGQDVALRCDPISGHVSLFWYQQALGQGPEFLTYFQNEAQLDKSGLPSDRFFAERPEGSVSTLKIQRTQQEDSAVYLCASSSTSGSLQETQYFGPGTRLLVL.

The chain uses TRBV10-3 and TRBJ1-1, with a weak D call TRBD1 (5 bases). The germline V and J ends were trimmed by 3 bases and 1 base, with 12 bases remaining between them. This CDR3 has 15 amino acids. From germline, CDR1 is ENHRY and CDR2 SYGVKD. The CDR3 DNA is TGTGCCATCAGTGACGGGGCAGAGAGGAACACTGAAGCTTTCTTT. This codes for CAISDGAERNTEAFF.

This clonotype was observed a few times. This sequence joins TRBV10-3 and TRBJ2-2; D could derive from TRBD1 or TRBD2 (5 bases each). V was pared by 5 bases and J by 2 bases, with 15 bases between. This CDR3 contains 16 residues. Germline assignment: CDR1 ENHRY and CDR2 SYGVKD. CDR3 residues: CAISRGRIDNTGELFF. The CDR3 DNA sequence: TGTGCCATCAGTCGGGGACGGATAGACAACACCGGGGAGCTGTTTTTT.

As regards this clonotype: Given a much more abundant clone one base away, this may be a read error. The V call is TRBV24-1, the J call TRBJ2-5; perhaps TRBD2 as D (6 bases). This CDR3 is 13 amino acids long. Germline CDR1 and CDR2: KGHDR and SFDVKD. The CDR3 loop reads CATSDGGQETRYF. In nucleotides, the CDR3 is TGTGCCACCAGTGACGGGGGTCAAGAGACCCGGTACTTC.

CDR3 region: CASSQLAGGTSGPYEQYF. CDR3 in DNA: TGTGCCAGCAGCCAACTCGCGGGTGGAACTAGCGGGCCCTACGAGCAGTACTTC. The genes are TRBV4-2 and TRBJ2-7, with 9 bases lining up with TRBD2. The CDR3 spans 18 residues. Germline V gene lookup returns CDR1 LGHNA and CDR2 YNFKEQ. J gave up 2 bases and V 2 bases, and 13 bases lay outside the gene matches.